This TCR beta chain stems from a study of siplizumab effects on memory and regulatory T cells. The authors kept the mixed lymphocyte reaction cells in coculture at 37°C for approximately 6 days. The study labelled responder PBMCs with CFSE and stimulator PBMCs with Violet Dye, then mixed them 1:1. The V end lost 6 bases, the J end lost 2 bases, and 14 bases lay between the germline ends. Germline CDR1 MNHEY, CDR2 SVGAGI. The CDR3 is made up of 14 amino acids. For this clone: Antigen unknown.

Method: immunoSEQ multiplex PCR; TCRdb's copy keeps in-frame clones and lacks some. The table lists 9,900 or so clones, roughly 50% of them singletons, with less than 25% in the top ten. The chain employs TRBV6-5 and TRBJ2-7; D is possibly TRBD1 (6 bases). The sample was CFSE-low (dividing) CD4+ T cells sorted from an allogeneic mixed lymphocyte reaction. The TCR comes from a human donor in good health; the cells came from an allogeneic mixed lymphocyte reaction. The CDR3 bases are TGTGCCAGCAGAAGGGGAACAGGGCCCTACGAGCAGTACTTC. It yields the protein CASRRGTGPYEQYF.